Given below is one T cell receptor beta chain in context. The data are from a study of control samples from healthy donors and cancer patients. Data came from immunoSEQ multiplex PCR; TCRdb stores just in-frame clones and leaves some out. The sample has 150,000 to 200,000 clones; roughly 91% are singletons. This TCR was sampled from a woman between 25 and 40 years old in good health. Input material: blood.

CDR3 DNA: TGTGCCAGCAGTGAGGGGGGTTCACCCCTCCACTTT. This translates into CASSEGGSPLHF. The chain links TRBV25-1 to TRBJ1-6, with a tentative D call TRBD1 (5 bases). V lost 3 bases and J 9 bases, leaving 6 bases between the germline ends. Germline CDR1 is MGHDK and CDR2 is SYGVNS. This CDR3 spans 12 amino acids.